A selection of T cell receptor beta chains follows, all from one sample in a study of shared clonotypes between healthy human individuals. Produced via immunoSEQ multiplex PCR; TCRdb's table is partial and in-frame only. The sample holds approximately 1,000,000 clones, approximately 80% seen once. The sequenced sample was memory CD4+ T cells from PBMCs. The receptor source for this set is a man aged 18 to 35 in good health. Some clones in this sample may be carry-over from other donors' samples. The CDR3 runs from the conserved cysteine through the conserved F or W. The D gene is left open where the match is weak. Clone size is not always given. Where it is, it says once, few, many or a class for expanded clones.

v_call: TRBV11-2
clone_size: few
j_call: TRBJ2-3
d_call: -
cdr3_aa: CATQEFRTDTQYF
cdr3_nt: TGTGCCACCCAAGAGTTTAGGACAGATACGCAGTATTTT

v_call: TRBV5-4
clone_size: -
j_call: TRBJ1-1
d_call: -
cdr3_aa: CASSPKEEGVRRAFF
cdr3_nt: TGTGCCAGCAGCCCAAAGGAGGAGGGAGTTAGGCGAGCTTTCTTT

v_call: TRBV2
clone_size: -
j_call: TRBJ2-2
d_call: -
cdr3_aa: CASSGQDGKIGELFF
cdr3_nt: TGTGCCAGCAGTGGGCAGGATGGGAAGATCGGGGAGCTGTTTTTT

v_call: TRBV5-5
clone_size: -
j_call: TRBJ2-2
d_call: TRBD1
cdr3_aa: CASSLQGGMIPGELFF
cdr3_nt: TGTGCCAGCAGCTTGCAAGGGGGCATGATACCCGGGGAGCTGTTTTTT

v_call: TRBV5-4
clone_size: once
j_call: TRBJ2-5
d_call: TRBD2
cdr3_aa: CASSLGLAVVETQYF
cdr3_nt: TGTGCCAGCAGCTTGGGACTAGCGGTGGTCGAGACCCAGTACTTC

v_call: TRBV6-1
clone_size: -
j_call: TRBJ1-2
d_call: TRBD1
cdr3_aa: CASSTDRERGGYTF
cdr3_nt: TGTGCCAGCAGTACGGACAGGGAACGTGGGGGCTACACCTTC

v_call: TRBV30
clone_size: -
j_call: TRBJ2-5
d_call: TRBD2
cdr3_aa: CAWSAGTSGNQYF
cdr3_nt: TGTGCCTGGAGTGCCGGGACTAGCGGGAACCAGTACTTC

v_call: TRBV7-3
clone_size: -
j_call: TRBJ2-2
d_call: TRBD2
cdr3_aa: CASSLTPSGTTGELFF
cdr3_nt: TGTGCCAGCAGCTTAACCCCTAGCGGGACCACCGGGGAGCTGTTTTTT

v_call: TRBV18
clone_size: -
j_call: TRBJ2-7
d_call: TRBD1
cdr3_aa: CASSQLGQGFFEQYF
cdr3_nt: TGTGCCAGCTCACAACTGGGACAGGGATTTTTCGAGCAGTACTTC

v_call: TRBV6-1
clone_size: -
j_call: TRBJ2-7
d_call: TRBD2
cdr3_aa: CASSDLAGLGSYEQYF
cdr3_nt: TGTGCCAGCAGTGACCTAGCGGGGTTGGGATCCTACGAGCAGTACTTC

v_call: TRBV7-8
clone_size: -
j_call: TRBJ1-2
d_call: -
cdr3_aa: CASSLLLTAYGYTF
cdr3_nt: TGTGCCAGCAGCTTACTCCTGACAGCCTATGGCTACACCTTC

v_call: TRBV28
clone_size: -
j_call: TRBJ2-7
d_call: -
cdr3_aa: CASSNDRSWDGQYF
cdr3_nt: TGTGCCAGCAGCAACGACAGGTCTTGGGACGGGCAGTACTTC

v_call: TRBV5-1
clone_size: -
j_call: TRBJ1-2
d_call: -
cdr3_aa: CASSPTPLAGSGYTF
cdr3_nt: TGCGCCAGCAGCCCCACTCCGCTGGCAGGATCTGGCTACACCTTC

v_call: TRBV11-3
clone_size: -
j_call: TRBJ2-4
d_call: TRBD1
cdr3_aa: CASSFSGTGGIQYF
cdr3_nt: TGTGCCAGCAGCTTTTCCGGGACAGGAGGCATTCAGTACTTC

v_call: TRBV7-9
clone_size: -
j_call: TRBJ1-1
d_call: -
cdr3_aa: CASKWSANTEAFF
cdr3_nt: TGTGCCAGCAAGTGGTCGGCGAACACTGAAGCTTTCTTT

v_call: TRBV7-2
clone_size: -
j_call: TRBJ2-5
d_call: TRBD2
cdr3_aa: CASSPDIAGGRRETQYF
cdr3_nt: TGTGCCAGCAGTCCCGACATAGCGGGAGGGCGGCGGGAGACCCAGTACTTC

v_call: TRBV19
clone_size: -
j_call: TRBJ2-2
d_call: TRBD1
cdr3_aa: CASSYPGTGTGELFF
cdr3_nt: TGTGCCAGTAGTTACCCCGGGACAGGAACCGGGGAGCTGTTTTTT